This TCR beta chain was identified in a study of early T cells in non-severe SARS-CoV-2 infection. The wider study: Sequenced bulk RNA came from whole blood that was unsorted, and chains were unpaired.

Separate cDNA molecules each had unique molecular identifiers attached to them. MiXCR was run by TCRdb on the 5' RACE reads, yielding one entry per CDR3 protein. Of 50,000 to 65,000 distinct CDR3 sequences listed, around 21% were seen once; the top ten hold 16%. Study results and limitations: VDJdb-based annotation leaned toward anti-spike CD8 responses and missed private and CD4 specificities.

To note about this clonotype: What it binds is not known.

V was cut by 2 bases and J by 4 bases, with 3 bases left in between. Germline V gene sequence: CDR1 WSHSY, CDR2 SAAADI. CDR3 length: 12 residues. This chain connects TRBV10-2 to TRBJ2-1, with unresolved D. Sequencing used whole blood, obtained at baseline. The clonotype comes from an adult who was a healthcare worker with PCR-confirmed SARS-CoV-2 infection or an uninfected control (not recorded which). CDR3 DNA sequence: TGCGCCAGCAGTGAGGGTTACAATGAGCAGTTCTTC. Its protein product is CASSEGYNEQFF.